This T cell receptor beta chain originates from a study of T-cell reconstitution after alpha-beta-depleted transplantation in children. To note about this clonotype: Its antigen is as yet unknown.

Study outcomes and limitations: The main origin of T-cell counts and diversity one year after transplant was newly produced T cells. Elevated TCRbeta diversity at day 60 was traced, in some patients, to surviving recipient T cells and thymic progenitors. As was reported, about two months after transplant, alpha-beta T cells came from several hundred expanded graft clones.

The CDR3 totals 17 residues. Trimming removed 0 bases from V and 7 bases from J; junction bases left unmatched: 8. CDR1 MGHRA and CDR2 YSYEKL come from the germline V gene. The authors prepared the TCRbeta library with unique molecular identifiers. Using its own MiXCR run on the PCR reads, TCRdb lists one record per CDR3 protein. Of 500,000 or so distinct CDR3 sequences in the sample, over 10% are singletons; the top ten hold 14%. The rearrangement links TRBV4-1 to TRBJ2-1; 11 bases are a match to TRBD2. Sequences were derived from PBMCs, mostly from graft donor cells, sampled 180 days after TCRalphabeta/CD19-depleted stem cell transplant. The clonotype was recovered from a female patient aged 2-9 years who had a stem cell transplant for aplastic anemia, so the T cells may come from the graft donor. CDR3 in amino acids: CASSQDERLAGWNEQFF. CDR3 in DNA: TGCGCCAGCAGCCAAGATGAAAGACTAGCGGGATGGAATGAGCAGTTCTTC.